Each of the 15 T cell receptor beta chains below was sequenced from the same sample in a study of blood T cell repertoires in COVID-19. Here immunoSEQ multiplex PCR was the method, and the copy in TCRdb shows in-frame clones only, minus some. The sample contains some 130,000 clones, about four fifths of which appear only once. Sequenced material: peripheral blood. These receptors were obtained from a human donor in a cohort sampled during active COVID-19.

This chain links TRBV7-7 with TRBJ2-5; TRBD1 agrees at 7 bases. V was pared by 5 bases and J by 1 base, with 7 bases of the junction left unmatched. CDR1 and CDR2 (germline): SSHAT, FNYEAQ (reference sequence). CDR3 length: 15 residues. The CDR3 loop is CASSHRTGIQETQYF. The CDR3 DNA reads TGTGCCAGCAGCCATCGGACAGGTATCCAAGAGACCCAGTACTTC.

The V and J genes are TRBV6-5 and TRBJ1-1, with D tentatively TRBD1 (5 bases). Germline loops: CDR1 MNHEY, CDR2 SVGAGI. V dropped 0 bases and J dropped 3 bases, with 11 bases sitting between them. This CDR3 region has 15 residues. This CDR3 is CASSYSWTKYTEAFF. Here the CDR3 DNA reads TGTGCCAGCAGTTACTCGTGGACAAAATACACTGAAGCTTTCTTT.

Only a few counts were recorded for this clone. This chain joins TRBV2 and TRBJ2-5; maybe TRBD2 (6 bases). CDR1 and CDR2 from the germline V gene are SNHLY and FYNNEI. The CDR3 runs to 12 residues. The ends were cut back, 7 bases at V and 2 bases at J, with 8 bases in the middle. CDR3 sequence reads: CASKGLQETQYF. The DNA of the CDR3 is TGTGCCAGCAAGGGACTTCAAGAGACCCAGTACTTC.

In this sample, this clone turned up a few times. The chain joins TRBV4-1 to TRBJ2-3; D call uncertain. The V end was cut by 8 bases, the J end by 6 bases, with 15 bases between. The CDR3 runs 13 residues. Germline V CDR1 and CDR2: MGHRA, YSYEKL. CDR3 residues: CASLSLDEDTQYF. The CDR3 nucleotides are TGCGCCAGCCTCTCTCTAGATGAGGATACGCAGTATTTT.

This chain uses TRBV6-6 with TRBJ1-1, with unresolved D. Trimming left V 5 bases short and J 1 base short, with 14 bases between. The V gene's germline CDR1 is MNHNY and CDR2 SVGAGI (reference sequence). The CDR3 is 15 amino acids. The CDR3 DNA reads TGTGCCAGCAGTCCCGAGGGAGCGAGGAACACTGAAGCTTTCTTT. It encodes CASSPEGARNTEAFF.

This rearrangement joins TRBV6-6 to TRBJ2-3, with 14 bases lining up with TRBD2. The germline CDR1 and CDR2 sequences are MNHNY and SVGAGI (reference sequence). The CDR3 runs 16 residues. The V gene end was trimmed by 4 bases and the J gene end by 14 bases; junction bases not matched to a gene: 14. Here the CDR3 DNA reads TGTGCCAGCAGTTCCGGACTAGCGGGGGGCACCACCCCTCCGTATTTT. It yields the protein CASSSGLAGGTTPPYF.

This chain joins TRBV3-1 (or the pseudogene TRBV3-2) and TRBJ1-4, with 9 bases matching TRBD1. Germline V gives CDR1 LGHDT, CDR2 YNNKEL (reference sequence). Losses at the gene ends were 4 bases for V and 10 bases for J; bases not matched to a gene: 4. This CDR3 has 13 residues. The CDR3 DNA reads TGTGCCAGCAGCCCGGGACAGGGTAGAAAACTGTTTTTT. Translating gives CASSPGQGRKLFF.

The chain links TRBV27 to TRBJ2-1; 11 bases are shared with TRBD2. V was pared by 6 bases and J by 6 bases, with 7 bases of the junction left unmatched. From germline, CDR1 is MNHEY and CDR2 SMNVEV (reference sequence). The CDR3 is made up of 15 amino acids. This CDR3 is CASSIAGGPINEQFF. CDR3 nucleotides: TGTGCCAGCAGCATAGCGGGGGGGCCCATCAATGAGCAGTTCTTC.

The rearrangement joins TRBV5-1 to TRBJ1-3; D ambiguous. CDR3 length equals 16 residues. Germline CDR1 is SGHRS and CDR2 is YFSETQ. V was clipped by 1 base and J by 0 bases, with 11 bases between them. CDR3: CASSLTGTASGNTIYF. As DNA, the CDR3 is TGCGCCAGCAGCTTGACGGGAACAGCCTCTGGAAACACCATATATTTT.

As for this clone: The sample has other DNA sequences that encode this CDR3 too. The chain links TRBV5-1 to TRBJ1-5, with 10 bases matching TRBD1. Germline trimming cut 0 bases from V and 4 bases from J; bases unmatched to any gene: 1. The CDR3 contains 15 residues. Germline V lookup: CDR1 SGHRS, CDR2 YFSETQ. The CDR3 reads CASSLGTGGNQPQHF. In DNA form, the CDR3 reads TGCGCCAGCAGCTTGGGGACAGGGGGGAATCAGCCCCAGCATTTT.

This clone was recorded once. This chain connects TRBV9 to TRBJ1-1; weak D call: TRBD1 (5 bases). Trimming took off 4 bases at V and 4 bases at J, with 14 bases between the two ends. The CDR3 length is 14 residues. CDR1 and CDR2 (germline): SGDLS, YYNGEE. This CDR3 is CASSTEPGGTEAFF. CDR3 DNA: TGTGCCAGCAGCACAGAGCCGGGGGGCACTGAAGCTTTCTTT.

The chain employs TRBV27 and TRBJ1-5; TRBD1 matches at 9 bases. CDR1 is MNHEY and CDR2 is SMNVEV in the germline V gene (reference sequence). Trimming removed 5 bases from V and 6 bases from J; junction bases left unmatched: 8. This CDR3 contains 15 residues. The CDR3 protein is CASSVTGGAGQPQHF. As DNA, the CDR3 is TGTGCCAGCAGTGTCACAGGGGGCGCGGGTCAGCCCCAGCATTTT.

This chain connects TRBV3-1 (or the pseudogene TRBV3-2) to TRBJ2-3; 8 nucleotides match TRBD2. The CDR3 runs 14 residues. V lost 4 bases, J lost 7 bases, and 7 bases stayed unmatched. Germline V gene data show CDR1 as LGHDT and CDR2 as YNNKEL (reference sequence). DNA of the CDR3: TGTGCCAGCAGCCGGGCTAGCGGGCGAAATACGCAGTATTTT. Its protein is CASSRASGRNTQYF.

This rearrangement joins TRBV9 to TRBJ2-7; TRBD2 is a possible D gene (5 bases). Trimming shortened V by 4 bases and J by 3 bases, and 23 bases separated the two germline ends. The CDR3 extends over 17 amino acids. CDR1 and CDR2 (germline): SGDLS, YYNGEE. Written as DNA, the CDR3 is TGTGCCAGCAGCCTCCCCCCCCTGTCGGGGAATAACTACGAGCAGTACTTC. It yields the protein CASSLPPLSGNNYEQYF.

V gene TRBV2 combines with J gene TRBJ2-1, with D perhaps TRBD2 (5 bases). Germline V lookup: CDR1 SNHLY, CDR2 FYNNEI. The CDR3 spans 13 residues. V lost 3 bases and J lost 5, with 8 bases in between. The DNA of the CDR3 is TGTGCCAGCAGTGACGGACTGAACAATGAGCAGTTCTTC. Translating it yields CASSDGLNNEQFF. Filled out from reference TRBV2 and TRBJ2-1, the complete variable domain reads EPEVTQTPSHQVTQMGQEVILRCVPISNHLYFYWYRQILGQKVEFLVSFYNNEISEKSEIFDDQFSVERPDGSNFTLKIRSTKLEDSAMYFCASSDGLNNEQFFGPGTRLTVL.